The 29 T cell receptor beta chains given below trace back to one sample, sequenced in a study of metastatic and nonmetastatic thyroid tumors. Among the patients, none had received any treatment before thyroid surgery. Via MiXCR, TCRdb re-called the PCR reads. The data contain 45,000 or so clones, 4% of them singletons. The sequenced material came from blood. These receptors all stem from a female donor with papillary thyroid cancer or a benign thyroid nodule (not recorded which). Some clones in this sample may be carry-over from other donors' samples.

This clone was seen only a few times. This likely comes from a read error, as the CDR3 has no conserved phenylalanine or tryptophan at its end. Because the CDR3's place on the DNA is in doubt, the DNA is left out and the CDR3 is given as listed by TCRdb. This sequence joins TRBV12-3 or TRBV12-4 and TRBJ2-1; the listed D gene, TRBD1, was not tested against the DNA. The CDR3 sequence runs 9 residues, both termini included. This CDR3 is CASSLAGGV.

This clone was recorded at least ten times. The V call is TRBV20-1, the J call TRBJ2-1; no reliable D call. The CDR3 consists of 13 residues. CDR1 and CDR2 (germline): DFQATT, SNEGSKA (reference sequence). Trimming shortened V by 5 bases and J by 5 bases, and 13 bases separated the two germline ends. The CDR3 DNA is TGCAGTGCTCCGCGGCCCGGTGACAATGAGCAGTTCTTC. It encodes CSAPRPGDNEQFF.

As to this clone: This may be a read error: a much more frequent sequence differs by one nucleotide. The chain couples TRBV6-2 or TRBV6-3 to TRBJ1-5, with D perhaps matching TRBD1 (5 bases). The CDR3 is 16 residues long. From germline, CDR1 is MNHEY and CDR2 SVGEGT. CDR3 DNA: TGTGCCAGTAGACCTCGGACTTTCCAGGACAATCATCCCCAGCATTTT. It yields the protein CASRPRTFQDNHPQHF.

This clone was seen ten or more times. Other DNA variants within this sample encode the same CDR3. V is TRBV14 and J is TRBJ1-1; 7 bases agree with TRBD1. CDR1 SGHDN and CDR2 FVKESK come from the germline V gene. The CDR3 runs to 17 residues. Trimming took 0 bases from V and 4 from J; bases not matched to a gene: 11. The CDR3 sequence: CASSQDRVGGGFTEAFF. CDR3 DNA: TGTGCCAGCAGCCAAGATAGAGTAGGAGGGGGCTTCACTGAAGCTTTCTTT.

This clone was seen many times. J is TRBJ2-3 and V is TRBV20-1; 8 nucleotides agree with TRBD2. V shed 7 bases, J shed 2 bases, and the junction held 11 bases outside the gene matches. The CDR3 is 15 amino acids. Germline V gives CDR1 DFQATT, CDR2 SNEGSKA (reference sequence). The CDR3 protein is CSVGGTSGDTDTQYF. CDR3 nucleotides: TGCAGTGTAGGAGGAACTAGCGGAGACACAGATACGCAGTATTTT.

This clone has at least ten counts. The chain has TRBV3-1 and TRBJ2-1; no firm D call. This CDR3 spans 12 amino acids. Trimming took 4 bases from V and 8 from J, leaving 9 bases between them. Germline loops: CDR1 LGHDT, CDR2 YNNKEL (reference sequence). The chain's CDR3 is CASSPAGDEQFF. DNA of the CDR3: TGTGCCAGCAGCCCTGCCGGAGATGAGCAGTTCTTC.

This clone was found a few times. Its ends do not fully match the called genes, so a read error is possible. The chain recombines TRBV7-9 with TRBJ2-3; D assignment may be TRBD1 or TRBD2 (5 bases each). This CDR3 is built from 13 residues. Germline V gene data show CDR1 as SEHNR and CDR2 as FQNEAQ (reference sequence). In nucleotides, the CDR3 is TGTTCCAGCAGTGGGGGTCGAGTAGATACGCAGTATTTT. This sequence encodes CSSSGGRVDTQYF.

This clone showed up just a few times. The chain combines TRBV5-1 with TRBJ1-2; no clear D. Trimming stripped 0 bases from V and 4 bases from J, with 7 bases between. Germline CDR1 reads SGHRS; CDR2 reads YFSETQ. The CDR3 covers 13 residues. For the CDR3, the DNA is TGCGCCAGCAGCTTGGGCACGGGCTATGGCTACACCTTC. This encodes CASSLGTGYGYTF.

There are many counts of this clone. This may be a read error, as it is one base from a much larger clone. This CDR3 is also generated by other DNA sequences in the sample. The CDR3 here is CASGRSNTEAFF. The CDR3, as DNA: TGTGCCAGCGGTCGGAGTAACACTGAAGCCTTCTTT. The chain carries TRBV2 and TRBJ1-1; no clear D. The V gene's germline CDR1 is SNHLY and CDR2 FYNNEI. The CDR3 totals 12 residues.

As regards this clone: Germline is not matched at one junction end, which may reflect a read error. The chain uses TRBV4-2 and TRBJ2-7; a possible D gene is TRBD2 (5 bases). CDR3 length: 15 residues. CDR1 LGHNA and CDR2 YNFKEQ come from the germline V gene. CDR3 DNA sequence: TGTGCCAGCGGCCAAACCCCCGGGGTCGGCTACGAGCAGTACTTC. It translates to CASGQTPGVGYEQYF.

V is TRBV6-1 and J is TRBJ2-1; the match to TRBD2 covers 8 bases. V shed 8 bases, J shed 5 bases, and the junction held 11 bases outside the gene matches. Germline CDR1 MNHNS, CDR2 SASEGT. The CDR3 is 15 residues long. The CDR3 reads CASSLNTGGDNEQFF. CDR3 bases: TGTGCCAGCTCCTTAAATACCGGGGGGGACAATGAGCAGTTCTTC.

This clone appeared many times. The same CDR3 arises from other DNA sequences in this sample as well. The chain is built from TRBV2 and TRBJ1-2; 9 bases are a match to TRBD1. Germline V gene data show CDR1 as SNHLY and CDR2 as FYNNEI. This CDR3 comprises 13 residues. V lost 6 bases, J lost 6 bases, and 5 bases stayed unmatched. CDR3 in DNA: TGTGCCAGCAGGGGGACAGGGCCTGATGGCTACACCTTC. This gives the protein CASRGTGPDGYTF.

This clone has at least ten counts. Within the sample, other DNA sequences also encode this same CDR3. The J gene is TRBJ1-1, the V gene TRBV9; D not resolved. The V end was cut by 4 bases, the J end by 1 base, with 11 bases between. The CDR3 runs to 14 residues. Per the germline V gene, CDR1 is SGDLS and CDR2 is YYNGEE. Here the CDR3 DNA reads TGTGCCAGCAGCCCCCGGGGTTCGAACACTGAAGCTTTCTTT. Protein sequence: CASSPRGSNTEAFF.

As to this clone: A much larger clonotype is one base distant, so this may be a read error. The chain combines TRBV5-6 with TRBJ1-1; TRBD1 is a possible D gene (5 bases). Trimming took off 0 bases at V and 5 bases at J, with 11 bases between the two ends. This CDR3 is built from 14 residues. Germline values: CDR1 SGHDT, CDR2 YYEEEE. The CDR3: CASSLVGTVTEAFF. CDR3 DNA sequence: TGTGCCAGCAGCTTGGTCGGGACGGTTACTGAAGCTTTCTTT.

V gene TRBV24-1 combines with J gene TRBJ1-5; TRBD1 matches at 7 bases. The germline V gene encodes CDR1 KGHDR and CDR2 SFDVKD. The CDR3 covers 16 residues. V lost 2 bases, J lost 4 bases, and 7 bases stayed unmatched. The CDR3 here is CATSDYDRVGNQPQHF. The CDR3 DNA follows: TGTGCCACCAGTGATTACGACAGGGTGGGAAATCAGCCCCAGCATTTT.

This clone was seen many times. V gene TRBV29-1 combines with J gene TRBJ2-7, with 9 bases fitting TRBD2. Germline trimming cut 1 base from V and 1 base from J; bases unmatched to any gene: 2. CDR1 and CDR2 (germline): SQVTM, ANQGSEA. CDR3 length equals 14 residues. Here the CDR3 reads CSVEGTSASYEQYF. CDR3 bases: TGCAGCGTTGAAGGGACTAGCGCATCCTACGAGCAGTACTTC.

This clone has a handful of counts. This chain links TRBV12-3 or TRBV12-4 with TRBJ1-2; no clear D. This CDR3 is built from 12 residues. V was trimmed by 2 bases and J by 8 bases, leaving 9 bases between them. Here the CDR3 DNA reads TGTGCCAGCAGTTTACAATTGGAGGGCTACACCTTC. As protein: CASSLQLEGYTF.

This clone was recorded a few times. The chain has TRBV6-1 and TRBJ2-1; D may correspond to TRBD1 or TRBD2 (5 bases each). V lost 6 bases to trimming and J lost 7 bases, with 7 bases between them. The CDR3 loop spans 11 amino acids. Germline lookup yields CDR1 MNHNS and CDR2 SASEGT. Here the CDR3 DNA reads TGTGCCAGCAGGGGGGAGAATGAGCAGTTCTTC. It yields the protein CASRGENEQFF.

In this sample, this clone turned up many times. DNA of the CDR3: TGTGCCAGCAGCTTCGGAGCGGGAGGCCCCCAAGAGACCCAGTACTTC. Amino acid sequence: CASSFGAGGPQETQYF. This chain connects TRBV7-2 to TRBJ2-5; TRBD2 matches 9 bases. In germline, CDR1 is SGHTA, CDR2 FQGNSA. Unmatched junction bases numbered 6, after V lost 3 bases and J lost 1 base. The length of the CDR3 is 16 residues.

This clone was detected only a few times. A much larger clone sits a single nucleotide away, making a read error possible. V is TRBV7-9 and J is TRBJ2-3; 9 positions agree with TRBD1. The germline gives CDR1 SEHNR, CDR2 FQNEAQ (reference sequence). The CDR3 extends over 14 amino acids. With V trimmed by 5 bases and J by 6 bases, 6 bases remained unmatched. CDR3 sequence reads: CASSNGTGWDTQYF. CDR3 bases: TGTGCCAGCAGCAACGGGACAGGGTGGGATACGCAGTATTTT.

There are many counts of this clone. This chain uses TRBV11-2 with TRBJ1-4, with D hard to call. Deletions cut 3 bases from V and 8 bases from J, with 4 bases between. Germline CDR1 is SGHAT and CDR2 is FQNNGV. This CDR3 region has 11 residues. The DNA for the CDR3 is TGTGCCAGCAGCTTGGGGGAAAAACTGTTTTTT. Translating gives CASSLGEKLFF.

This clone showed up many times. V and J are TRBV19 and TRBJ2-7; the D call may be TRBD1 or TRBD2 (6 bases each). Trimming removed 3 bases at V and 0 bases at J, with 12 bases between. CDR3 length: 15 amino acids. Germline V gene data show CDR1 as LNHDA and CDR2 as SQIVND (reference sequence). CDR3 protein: CASSIQGRSSYEQYF. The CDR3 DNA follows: TGTGCCAGTAGTATTCAGGGGAGGAGCTCCTACGAGCAGTACTTC.

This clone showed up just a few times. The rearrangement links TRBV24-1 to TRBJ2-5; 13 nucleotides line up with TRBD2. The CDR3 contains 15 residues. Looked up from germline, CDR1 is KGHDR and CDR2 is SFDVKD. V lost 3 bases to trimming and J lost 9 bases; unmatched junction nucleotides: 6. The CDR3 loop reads CATSDRTSGSLAQYF. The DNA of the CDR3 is TGTGCCACCAGTGATCGGACTAGCGGGAGCCTGGCCCAGTACTTC.

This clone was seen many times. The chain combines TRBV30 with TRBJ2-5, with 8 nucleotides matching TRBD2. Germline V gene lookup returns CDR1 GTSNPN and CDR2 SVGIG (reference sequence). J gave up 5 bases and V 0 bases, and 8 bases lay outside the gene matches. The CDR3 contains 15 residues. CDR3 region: CAWSVGGLERETQYF. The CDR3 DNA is TGTGCCTGGAGTGTAGGGGGACTAGAACGGGAGACCCAGTACTTC.

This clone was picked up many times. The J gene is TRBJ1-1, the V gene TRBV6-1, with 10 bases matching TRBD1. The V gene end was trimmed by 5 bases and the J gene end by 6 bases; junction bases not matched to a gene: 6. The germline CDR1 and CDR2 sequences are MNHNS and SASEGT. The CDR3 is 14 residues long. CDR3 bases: TGTGCCAGCAGTCGGACAGGGGGTAGGCCTGAAGCTTTCTTT. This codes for CASSRTGGRPEAFF.

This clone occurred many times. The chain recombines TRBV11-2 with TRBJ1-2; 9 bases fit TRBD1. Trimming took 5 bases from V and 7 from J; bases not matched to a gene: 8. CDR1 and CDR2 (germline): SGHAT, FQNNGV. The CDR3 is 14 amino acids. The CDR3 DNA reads TGTGCCAGCAGCCGTCCCGGGACAGGGTCTGGCTACACCTTC. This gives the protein CASSRPGTGSGYTF.

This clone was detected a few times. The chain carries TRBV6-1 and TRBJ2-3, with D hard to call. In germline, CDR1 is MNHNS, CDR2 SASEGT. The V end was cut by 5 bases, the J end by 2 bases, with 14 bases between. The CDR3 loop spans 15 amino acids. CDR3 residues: CASSKSPFPTDTQYF. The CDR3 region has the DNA TGTGCCAGCAGTAAGTCCCCTTTTCCCACAGATACGCAGTATTTT.

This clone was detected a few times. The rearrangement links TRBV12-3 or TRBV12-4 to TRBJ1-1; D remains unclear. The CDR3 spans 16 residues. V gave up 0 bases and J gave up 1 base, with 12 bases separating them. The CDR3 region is CASSLASTGKNTEAFF. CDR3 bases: TGTGCCAGCAGTTTAGCCAGCACGGGGAAGAACACTGAAGCTTTCTTT.

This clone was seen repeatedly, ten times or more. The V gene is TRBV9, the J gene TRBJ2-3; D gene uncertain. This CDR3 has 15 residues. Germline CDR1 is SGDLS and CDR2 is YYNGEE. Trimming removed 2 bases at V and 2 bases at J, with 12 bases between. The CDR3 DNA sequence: TGTGCCAGCAGCGTGGACGTTCCCCACACAGATACGCAGTATTTT. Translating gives CASSVDVPHTDTQYF.